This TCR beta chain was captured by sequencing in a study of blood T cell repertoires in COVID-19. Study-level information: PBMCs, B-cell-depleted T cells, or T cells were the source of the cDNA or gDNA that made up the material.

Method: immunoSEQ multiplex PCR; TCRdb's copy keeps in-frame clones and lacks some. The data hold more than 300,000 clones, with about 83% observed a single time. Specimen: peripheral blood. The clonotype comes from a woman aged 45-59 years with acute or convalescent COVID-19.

The CDR3 region is CASSGSQVNTEAFF. As DNA, the CDR3 is TGTGCCAGTAGTGGCTCACAGGTGAACACTGAAGCTTTCTTT. The chain recombines TRBV19 with TRBJ1-1; tentatively, D is TRBD1 (5 bases). Germline V lookup: CDR1 LNHDA, CDR2 SQIVND (reference sequence). The CDR3 covers 14 residues. Trimming cost V 5 bases and J 0 bases, with 10 bases left between them.